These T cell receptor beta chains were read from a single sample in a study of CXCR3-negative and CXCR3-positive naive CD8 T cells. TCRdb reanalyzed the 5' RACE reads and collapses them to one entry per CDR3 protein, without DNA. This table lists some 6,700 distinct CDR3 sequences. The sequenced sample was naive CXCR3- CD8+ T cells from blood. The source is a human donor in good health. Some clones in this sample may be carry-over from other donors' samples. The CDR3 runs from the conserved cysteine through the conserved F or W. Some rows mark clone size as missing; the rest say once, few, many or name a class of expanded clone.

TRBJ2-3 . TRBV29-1 CSVETGETDTQYF
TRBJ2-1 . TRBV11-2 CASSSGGASGYNEQFF
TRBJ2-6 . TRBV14 CASSQVGIVANVLTF
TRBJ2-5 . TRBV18 CASSLGTSGAETQYF
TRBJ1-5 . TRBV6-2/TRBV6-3 CASRGQGYQPQHF
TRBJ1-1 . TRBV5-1 CASSLAEVENWTEAFF
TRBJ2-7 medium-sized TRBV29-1 CSVEDREGVEQYF
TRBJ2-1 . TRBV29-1 CSVVGPWGNEQFF
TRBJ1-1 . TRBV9 CASNQGENTEAFF
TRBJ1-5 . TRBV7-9 CASFTGSNQPQHF
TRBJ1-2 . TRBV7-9 CASSYDRGPGYTF
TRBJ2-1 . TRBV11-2 CASSFTGNEQFF
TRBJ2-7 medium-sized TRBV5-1 CASSLLPTGGNEQYF
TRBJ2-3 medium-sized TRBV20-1 CSAREVFGLAGGSYTDTQYF
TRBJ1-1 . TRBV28 CASSSIVPRAFF
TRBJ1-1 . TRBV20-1 CSATGTDTEAFF
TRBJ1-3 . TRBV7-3 CASSFLAGTAISGNTIYF
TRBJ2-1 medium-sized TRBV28 CASSLMGEGSYNEQFF
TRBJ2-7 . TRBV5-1 CASSPAPGEQYF
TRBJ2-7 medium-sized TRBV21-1 CASSKGQKNEQYF
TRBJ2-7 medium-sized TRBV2 CASGDSKNYEQYF
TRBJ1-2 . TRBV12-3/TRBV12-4 CASSLDSPNYGYTF
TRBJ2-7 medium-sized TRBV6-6 CASRAKGQGSYEQYF
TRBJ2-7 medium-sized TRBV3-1 CASSQDHPSGGSYEQYF
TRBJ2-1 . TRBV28 CAGPSLHCSNEQFF
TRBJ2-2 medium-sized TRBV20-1 CSARAALLGELFF
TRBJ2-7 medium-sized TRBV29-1 CTRGPGQNTYEQYF
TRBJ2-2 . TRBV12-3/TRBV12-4 CASRPGGANTGELFF
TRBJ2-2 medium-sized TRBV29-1 CSGDRPTGELFF
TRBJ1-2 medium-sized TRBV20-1 CSAPNADRAYGYTF
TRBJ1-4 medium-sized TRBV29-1 CSVEEALGELFF
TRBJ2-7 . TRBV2 CAITGGNEQYF
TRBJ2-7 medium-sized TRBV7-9 CASSLSGTEYEQYF
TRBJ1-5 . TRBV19 CASSIGSGSNQPQHF
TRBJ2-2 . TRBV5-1 CASSLSTGLTGELFF
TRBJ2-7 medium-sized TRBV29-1 CSVGDRVIDEQYF